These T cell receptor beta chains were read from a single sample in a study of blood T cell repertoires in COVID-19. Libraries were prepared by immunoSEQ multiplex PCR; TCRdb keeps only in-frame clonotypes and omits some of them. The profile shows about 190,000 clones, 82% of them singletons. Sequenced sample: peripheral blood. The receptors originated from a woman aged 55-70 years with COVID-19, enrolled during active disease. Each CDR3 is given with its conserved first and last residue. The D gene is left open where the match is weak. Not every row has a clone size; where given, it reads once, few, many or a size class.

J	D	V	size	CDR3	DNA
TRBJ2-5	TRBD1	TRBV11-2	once	CASSLLRTGGTETQYF	TGTGCCAGCAGCCTCCTTAGGACAGGGGGCACAGAGACCCAGTACTTC
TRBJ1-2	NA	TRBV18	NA	CASSPDSNYGYTF	TGTGCCAGCTCACCCGACAGTAACTATGGCTACACCTTC
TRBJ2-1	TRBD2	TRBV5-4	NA	CASSLSSGSANEQFF	TGTGCCAGCAGCTTGTCTAGCGGGTCCGCCAATGAGCAGTTCTTC
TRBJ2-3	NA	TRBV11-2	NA	CASSLEGGARLNTQYF	TGTGCCAGCAGCTTAGAGGGAGGAGCTAGGTTGAATACGCAGTATTTT
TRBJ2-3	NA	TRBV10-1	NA	CASSSGENTQYF	TGCGCCAGCAGTTCAGGGGAGAATACGCAGTATTTT
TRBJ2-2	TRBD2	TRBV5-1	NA	CASSLGASGAAGELFF	TGCGCCAGCAGCTTGGGGGCTAGCGGGGCCGCCGGGGAGCTGTTTTTT
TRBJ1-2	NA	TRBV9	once	CASSPRRGVVANYGYTF	TGTGCCAGCAGCCCCAGAAGAGGTGTAGTAGCTAACTATGGCTACACCTTC
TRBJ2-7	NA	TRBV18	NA	CASSETYSYEQYF	TGTGCCAGCTCAGAGACATACTCCTACGAGCAGTACTTC
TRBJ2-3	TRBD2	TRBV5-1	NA	CASSLGGGSDTQYF	TGCGCCAGCAGCTTGGGCGGGGGGTCAGATACGCAGTATTTT
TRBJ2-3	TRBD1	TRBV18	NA	CASSLRDSPTDTQYF	TGTGCCAGCTCCCTAAGGGACAGCCCCACAGATACGCAGTATTTT
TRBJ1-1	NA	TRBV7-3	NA	CASQRARTNTEAFF	TGTGCCAGCCAGAGGGCCAGGACGAACACTGAAGCTTTCTTT
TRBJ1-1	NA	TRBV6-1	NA	CASSERLMNTEAFF	TGTGCCAGCAGTGAACGTTTAATGAACACTGAAGCTTTCTTT
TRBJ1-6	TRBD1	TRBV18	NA	CASSPQGQGASPLHF	TGTGCCAGCTCACCACAAGGACAGGGCGCCTCACCCCTCCACTTT
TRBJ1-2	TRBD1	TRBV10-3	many	CAISEEGATGYTF	TGTGCCATCAGTGAAGAGGGGGCGACCGGCTACACCTTC
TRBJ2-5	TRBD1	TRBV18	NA	CASSPTGTGLETQYF	TGTGCCAGCTCGCCCACCGGGACAGGGCTGGAGACCCAGTACTTC
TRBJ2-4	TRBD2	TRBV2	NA	CASSVGTSGALAKNIQYF	TGTGCCAGCAGTGTTGGGACTAGCGGGGCGCTAGCCAAAAACATTCAGTACTTC
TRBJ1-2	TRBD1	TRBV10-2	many	CASSPGQGFYGYTF	TGCGCCAGCAGTCCGGGACAGGGGTTCTATGGCTACACCTTC
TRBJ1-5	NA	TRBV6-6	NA	CASIGGFSNQPQHF	TGTGCCAGCATCGGAGGGTTCAGCAATCAGCCCCAGCATTTT
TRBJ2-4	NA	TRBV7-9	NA	CASSLTGSLSNIQYF	TGTGCCAGCAGCCTAACGGGGTCCCTATCGAACATTCAGTACTTC
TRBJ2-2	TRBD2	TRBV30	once	CAWAGGIDTGELFF	TGTGCTTGGGCCGGGGGGATAGACACCGGGGAGCTGTTTTTT
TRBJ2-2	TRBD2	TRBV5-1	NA	CASRLAGENTGELFF	TGCGCCAGCAGACTAGCGGGAGAGAATACCGGGGAGCTGTTTTTT
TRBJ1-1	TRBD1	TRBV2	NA	CASREDRGAGNTEAFF	TGTGCCAGCAGGGAGGACAGGGGAGCGGGGAACACTGAAGCTTTCTTT
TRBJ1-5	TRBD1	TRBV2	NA	CASRQGGNQPQHF	TGTGCCAGCAGACAGGGGGGCAATCAGCCCCAGCATTTT
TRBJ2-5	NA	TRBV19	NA	CAAGVNQETQYF	TGTGCCGCCGGGGTAAACCAAGAGACCCAGTACTTC
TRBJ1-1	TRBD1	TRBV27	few	CASSGQGAGAFF	TGTGCCAGCAGTGGACAGGGGGCAGGGGCTTTCTTT
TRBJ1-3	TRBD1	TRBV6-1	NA	CASSEAGQGSGNTIYF	TGTGCCAGCAGTGAAGCGGGACAGGGTTCTGGAAACACCATATATTTT
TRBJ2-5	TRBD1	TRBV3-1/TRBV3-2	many	CASSLGQGDIETQYF	TGTGCCAGCAGCCTGGGACAGGGTGATATAGAGACCCAGTACTTC
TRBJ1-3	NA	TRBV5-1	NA	CASSLPELGLNTIYF	TGCGCCAGCAGTTTACCCGAGTTGGGGCTAAACACCATATATTTT
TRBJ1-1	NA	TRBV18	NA	CASSPRGSPTNTEAFF	TGTGCCAGCTCACCAAGAGGGTCCCCCACCAACACTGAAGCTTTCTTT
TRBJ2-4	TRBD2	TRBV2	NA	CASSEDSGGPGAKNIQYF	TGTGCCAGCAGTGAAGACAGCGGGGGGCCAGGGGCCAAAAACATTCAGTACTTC
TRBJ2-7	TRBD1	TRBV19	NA	CASSITGTAYEQYF	TGTGCCAGTAGTATTACCGGGACAGCCTACGAGCAGTACTTC
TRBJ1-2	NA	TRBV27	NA	CASSPSRQLFGGYTF	TGTGCCAGCAGTCCCTCAAGACAGCTTTTCGGGGGCTACACCTTC
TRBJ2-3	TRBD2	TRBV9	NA	CASSAGKRGGTSTDTQYF	TGTGCCAGCAGCGCAGGAAAGCGGGGGGGAACTAGCACAGATACGCAGTATTTT
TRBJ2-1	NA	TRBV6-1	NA	CASSESRRDEQFF	TGTGCCAGCAGTGAATCCCGGAGGGATGAGCAGTTCTTC
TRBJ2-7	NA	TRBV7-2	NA	CASSLAVNIRGPHEQYF	TGTGCCAGCAGCTTAGCTGTTAATATTAGGGGTCCCCACGAGCAGTACTTC
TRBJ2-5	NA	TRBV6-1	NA	CASSESRVLQETQYF	TGTGCCAGCAGTGAAAGCAGGGTACTTCAAGAGACCCAGTACTTC
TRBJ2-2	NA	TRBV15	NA	CATSRDPPGPRYTGELFF	TGTGCCACCAGCAGAGACCCGCCAGGGCCCAGGTACACCGGGGAGCTGTTTTTT
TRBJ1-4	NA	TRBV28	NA	CASSLRGEKLFF	TGTGCCAGCAGTCTCCGGGGTGAAAAACTGTTTTTT
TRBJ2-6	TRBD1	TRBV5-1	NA	CASSLRTGVTNVLTF	TGCGCCAGCAGCCTACGGACAGGGGTTACCAACGTCCTGACTTTC
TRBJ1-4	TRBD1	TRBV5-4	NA	CASSSGQGPPRGNEKLFF	TGTGCCAGCAGCTCCGGACAGGGCCCCCCTCGTGGTAATGAAAAACTGTTTTTT
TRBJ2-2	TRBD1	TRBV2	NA	CAGKTGAGTGELFF	TGTGCCGGCAAGACAGGGGCCGGCACCGGGGAGCTGTTTTTT
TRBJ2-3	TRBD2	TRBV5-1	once	CASSFGGGRTDTQYF	TGCGCCAGCAGCTTTGGGGGAGGGCGGACAGATACGCAGTATTTT
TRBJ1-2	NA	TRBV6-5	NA	CASSTGFYGYTF	TGTGCCAGCAGTACAGGGTTCTATGGCTACACCTTC
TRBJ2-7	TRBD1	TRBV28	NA	CASSIYGDRGLMLEQYF	TGTGCCAGCAGTATTTATGGGGACAGGGGGCTTATGCTCGAGCAGTACTTC
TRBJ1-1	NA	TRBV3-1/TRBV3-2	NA	CASSLTRNTEAFF	TGTGCCAGCAGCCTAACAAGGAACACTGAAGCTTTCTTT
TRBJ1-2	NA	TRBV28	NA	CASSLGARIGDGYTF	TGTGCCAGCAGTTTGGGGGCCAGAATTGGGGATGGCTACACCTTC
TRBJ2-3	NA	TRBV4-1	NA	CASSPVGEAPSGTDTQYF	TGCGCCAGCAGCCCCGTGGGGGAGGCTCCCTCGGGCACAGATACGCAGTATTTT
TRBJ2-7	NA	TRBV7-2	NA	CASSLEEQIYEQYF	TGTGCCAGCAGCTTAGAGGAGCAGATCTACGAGCAGTACTTC
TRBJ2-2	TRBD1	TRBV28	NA	CASKRDRTTGELFF	TGTGCCAGCAAGAGGGACAGGACCACCGGGGAGCTGTTTTTT
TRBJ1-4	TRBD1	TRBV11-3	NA	CASSARDRASLTNEKLFF	TGTGCCAGCAGCGCCCGGGACAGGGCTTCCTTAACTAATGAAAAACTGTTTTTT
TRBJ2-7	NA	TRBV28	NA	CASSSTVNDEQYF	TGTGCCAGCAGTAGCACAGTCAACGACGAGCAGTACTTC